The clone carrying this T cell receptor beta chain was counted ten times or more. This sample was included in a study of CD8+CD57+ T cells in acquired aplastic anemia. Study at large: DNA from sorted CD4+ and CD8+ cells averaged approximately 3.2 ug.

Template material for TCR beta VDJ and CDR3 profiling consisted of genomic DNA. TCRdb passed the reads through MiXCR, listing each CDR3 protein once. The table lists 150,000 to 200,000 distinct CDR3 sequences, less than 60% of them singletons. The CDR3 contains 13 residues. Germline V gene lookup returns CDR1 SGHRS and CDR2 YFSETQ. V was trimmed by 0 bases and J by 8 bases, leaving 11 bases between them. Flow cytometry had shown expanded CD8+CD57+ cells in the patients chosen for sequencing. Everyone among the patients had severe acquired aplastic anemia. The chain combines TRBV5-1 with TRBJ1-2; D ambiguous. The TCR comes from a human donor with aplastic anemia. The specimen sequenced was sorted CD4+, CD8+, or CD8+CD57+ T cells (not recorded which) from PBMCs. The CDR3 sequence is CASSLEAGSGYTF. DNA for the CDR3: TGCGCCAGCAGCTTGGAAGCTGGGTCCGGCTACACCTTC.